This is a list of T cell receptor beta chains from one sample in a study of CXCR3-negative and CXCR3-positive naive CD8 T cells. TCRdb reprocessed the 5' RACE reads, keeping one entry per CDR3 protein, no DNA. The sample has about 150,000 distinct CDR3 sequences. What was sequenced was naive CXCR3+ CD8+ T cells from blood. Receptors were obtained from a human donor in good health. Some clones in this sample may be carry-over from other donors' samples. Each CDR3 is given with its conserved first and last residue. Fields, in order: V gene, J gene, CDR3 protein.

TRBV29-1	TRBJ2-3	CSVEDTYTDTQYF
TRBV7-6	TRBJ2-5	CASRKGLADQETRYF
TRBV12-3/TRBV12-4	TRBJ2-7	CASSLQPYEQYF
TRBV11-2	TRBJ2-1	CASSSAGTSGIHQMVNEQFF
TRBV7-6	TRBJ2-7	CASSFGDGSYEQYF
TRBV29-1	TRBJ2-7	CSALTSGEEYF
TRBV7-9	TRBJ1-1	CASAGVMNTEAFF
TRBV5-1	TRBJ2-7	CASSYGLTYEQYF
TRBV2	TRBJ2-1	CASSDHHNEQFF
TRBV20-1	TRBJ2-3	CSARLTSLAQYF
TRBV7-9	TRBJ2-7	CASSSGTGAIPYTYEQYF
TRBV7-8	TRBJ2-6	CASNSPTGGSGANVLTF
TRBV7-2	TRBJ1-6	CASRLVKGANYNSPLHF
TRBV9	TRBJ2-1	CASSPRTSGRSNEQFF